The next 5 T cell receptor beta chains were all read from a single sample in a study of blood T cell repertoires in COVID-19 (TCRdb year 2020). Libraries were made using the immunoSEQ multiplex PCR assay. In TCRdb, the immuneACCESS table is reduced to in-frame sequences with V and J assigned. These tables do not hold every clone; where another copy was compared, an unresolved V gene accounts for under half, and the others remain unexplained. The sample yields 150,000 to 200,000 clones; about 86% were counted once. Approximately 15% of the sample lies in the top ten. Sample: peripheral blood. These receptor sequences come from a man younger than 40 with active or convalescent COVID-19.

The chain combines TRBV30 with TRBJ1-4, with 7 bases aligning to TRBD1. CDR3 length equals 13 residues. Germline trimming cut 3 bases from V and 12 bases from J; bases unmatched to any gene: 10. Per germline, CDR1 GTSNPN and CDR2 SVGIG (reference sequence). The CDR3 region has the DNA TGTGCCTGGAGAGGACAGGTTGGCGAAGAACTGTTTTTT. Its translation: CAWRGQVGEELFF. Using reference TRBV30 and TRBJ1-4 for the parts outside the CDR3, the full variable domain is SQTIHQWPATLVQPVGSPLSLECTVEGTSNPNLYWYRQAAGRGLQLLFYSVGIGQISSEVPQNLSASRPQDRQFILSSKKLLLSDSGFYLCAWRGQVGEELFFGSGTQLSVL.

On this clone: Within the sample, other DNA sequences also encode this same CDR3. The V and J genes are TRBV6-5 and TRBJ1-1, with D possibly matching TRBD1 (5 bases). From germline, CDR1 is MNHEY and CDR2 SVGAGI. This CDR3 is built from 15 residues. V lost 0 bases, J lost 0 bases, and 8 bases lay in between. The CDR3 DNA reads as TGTGCCAGCAGTTACTCAGGGGACTTGAACACTGAAGCTTTCTTT. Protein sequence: CASSYSGDLNTEAFF.

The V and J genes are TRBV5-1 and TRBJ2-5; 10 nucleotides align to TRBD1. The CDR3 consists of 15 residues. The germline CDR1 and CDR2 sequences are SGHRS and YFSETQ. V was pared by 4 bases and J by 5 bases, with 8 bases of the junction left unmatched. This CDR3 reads CASSNVGQGMETQYF. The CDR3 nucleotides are TGCGCCAGCAGCAACGTGGGACAGGGGATGGAGACCCAGTACTTC.

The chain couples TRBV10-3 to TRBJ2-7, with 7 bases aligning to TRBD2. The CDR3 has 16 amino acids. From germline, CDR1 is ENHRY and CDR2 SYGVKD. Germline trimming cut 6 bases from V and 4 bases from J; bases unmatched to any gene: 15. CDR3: CAISDLSPGRSYEQYV. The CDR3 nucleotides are TGTGCCATCAGCGACTTGTCCCCCGGGAGGAGTTACGAGCAGTACGTC.

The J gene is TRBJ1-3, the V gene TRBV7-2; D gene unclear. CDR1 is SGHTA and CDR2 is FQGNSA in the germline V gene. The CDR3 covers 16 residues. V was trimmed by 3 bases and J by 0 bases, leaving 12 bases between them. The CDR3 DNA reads TGTGCCAGCAGCTTGAGATCGGGGAGCTCTGGAAACACCATATATTTT. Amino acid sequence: CASSLRSGSSGNTIYF.